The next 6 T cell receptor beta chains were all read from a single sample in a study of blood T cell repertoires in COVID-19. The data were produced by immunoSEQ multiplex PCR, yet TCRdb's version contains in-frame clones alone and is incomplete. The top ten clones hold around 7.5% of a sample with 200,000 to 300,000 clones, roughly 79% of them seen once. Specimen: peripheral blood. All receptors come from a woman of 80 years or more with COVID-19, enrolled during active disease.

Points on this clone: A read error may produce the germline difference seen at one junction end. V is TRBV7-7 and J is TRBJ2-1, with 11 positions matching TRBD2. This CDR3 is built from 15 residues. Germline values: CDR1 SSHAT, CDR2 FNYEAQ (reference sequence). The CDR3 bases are TGTGCTAGCAGCTTGGGACTAGCGGACTACAATGAGCAGTTCTTC. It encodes CASSLGLADYNEQFF. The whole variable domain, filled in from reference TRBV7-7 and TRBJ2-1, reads GAGVSQSPRYKVTKRGQDVTLRCDPISSHATLYWYQQALGQGPEFLTYFNYEAQPDKSGLPSDRFSAERPEGSISTLTIQRTEQRDSAMYRCASSLGLADYNEQFFGPGTRLTVL.

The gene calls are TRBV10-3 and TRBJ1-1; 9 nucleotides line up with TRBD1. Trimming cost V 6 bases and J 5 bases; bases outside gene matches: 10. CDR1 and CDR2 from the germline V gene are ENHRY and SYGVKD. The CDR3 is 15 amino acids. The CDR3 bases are TGTGCCATCAGCCGGACAGGGGAGTTGTTGACTGAAGCTTTCTTT. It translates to CAISRTGELLTEAFF.

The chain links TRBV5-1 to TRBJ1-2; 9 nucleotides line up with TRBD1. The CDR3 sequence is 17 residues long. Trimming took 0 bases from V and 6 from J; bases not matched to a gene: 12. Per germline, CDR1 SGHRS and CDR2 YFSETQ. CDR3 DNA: TGCGCCAGCAGCTTGGGCTCCTTTACAGGGGGCGCAAATGGCTACACCTTC. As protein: CASSLGSFTGGANGYTF.

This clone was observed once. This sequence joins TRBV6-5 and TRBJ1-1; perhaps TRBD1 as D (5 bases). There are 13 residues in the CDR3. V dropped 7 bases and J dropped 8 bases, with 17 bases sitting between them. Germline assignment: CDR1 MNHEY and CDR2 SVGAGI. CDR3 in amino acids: CASTRQFRVEAFF. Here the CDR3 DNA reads TGTGCCAGCACAAGACAGTTTCGGGTAGAAGCTTTCTTT.

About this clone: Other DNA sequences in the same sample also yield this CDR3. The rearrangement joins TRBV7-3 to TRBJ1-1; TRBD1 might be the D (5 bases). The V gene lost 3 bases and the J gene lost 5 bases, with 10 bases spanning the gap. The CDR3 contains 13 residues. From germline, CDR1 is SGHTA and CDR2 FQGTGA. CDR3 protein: CASSFQGGTEAFF. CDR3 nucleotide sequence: TGTGCCAGCAGCTTCCAGGGAGGGACTGAAGCTTTCTTT.

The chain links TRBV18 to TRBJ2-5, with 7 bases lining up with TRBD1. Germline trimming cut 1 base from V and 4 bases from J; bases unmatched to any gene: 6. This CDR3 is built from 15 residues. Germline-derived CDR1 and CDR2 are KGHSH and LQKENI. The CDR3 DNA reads TGTGCCAGCTCACCACGAGGGGGCATGGGAGAGACCCAGTACTTC. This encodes CASSPRGGMGETQYF.